The sequence of this TCR beta chain was determined in a study of long-term antiretroviral therapy in people with HIV. At survey level, the immunoSEQ assay was run in its v3.0 version. Some clones are missing from TCRdb's copy, which holds only in-frame ones; the method was immunoSEQ multiplex PCR. The table lists 20,000 to 25,000 clones, roughly 80% of them singletons. The CDR3 extends over 14 amino acids. Trimming stripped 9 bases from V and 4 bases from J, with 19 bases between. Germline V gene sequence: CDR1 SNHLY, CDR2 FYNNEI. The specimen comprised unsorted PBMCs, sampled 0.2 years after starting antiretroviral therapy. The sequence was obtained from a woman in her twenties or thirties with HIV. The V gene is TRBV2, the J gene TRBJ2-7; D possibly matches TRBD1 or TRBD2 (5 bases each). The CDR3 here is CASWMGDVTYEQYV. The DNA of the CDR3 is TGTGCCAGTTGGATGGGGGACGTGACTTACGAGCAGTACGTC.